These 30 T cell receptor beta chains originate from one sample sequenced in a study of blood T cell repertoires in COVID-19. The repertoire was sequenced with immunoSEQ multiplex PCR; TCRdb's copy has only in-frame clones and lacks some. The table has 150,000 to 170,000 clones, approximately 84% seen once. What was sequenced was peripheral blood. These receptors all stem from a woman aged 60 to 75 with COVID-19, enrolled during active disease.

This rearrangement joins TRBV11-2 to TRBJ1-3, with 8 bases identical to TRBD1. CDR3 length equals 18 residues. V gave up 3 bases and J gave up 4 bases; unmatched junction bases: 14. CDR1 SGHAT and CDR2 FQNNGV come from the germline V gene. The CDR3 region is CASSFNAGQGRSGNTIYF. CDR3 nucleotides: TGTGCCAGCAGCTTCAATGCCGGACAGGGTCGATCGGGAAACACCATATATTTT. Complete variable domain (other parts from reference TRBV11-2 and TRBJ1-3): EAGVAQSPRYKIIEKRQSVAFWCNPISGHATLYWYQQILGQGPKLLIQFQNNGVVDDSQLPKDRFSAERLKGVDSTLKIQPAKLEDSAVYLCASSFNAGQGRSGNTIYFGEGSWLTVV.

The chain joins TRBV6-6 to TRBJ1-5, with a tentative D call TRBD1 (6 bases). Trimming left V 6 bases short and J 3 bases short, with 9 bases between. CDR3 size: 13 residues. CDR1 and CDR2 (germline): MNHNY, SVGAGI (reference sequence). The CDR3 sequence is CASSTGSNQPQHF. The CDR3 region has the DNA TGTGCCAGCAGCACAGGGTCCAATCAGCCCCAGCATTTT.

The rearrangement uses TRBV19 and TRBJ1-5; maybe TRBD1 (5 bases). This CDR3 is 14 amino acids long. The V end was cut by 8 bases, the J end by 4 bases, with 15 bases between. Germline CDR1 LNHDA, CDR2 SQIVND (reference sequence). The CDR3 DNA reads TGTGCCAGTTCTTCTCAGGGTGGGAATCAGCCCCAGCATTTT. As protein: CASSSQGGNQPQHF. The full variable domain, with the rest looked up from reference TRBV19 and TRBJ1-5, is DGGITQSPKYLFRKEGQNVTLSCEQNLNHDAMYWYRQDPGQGLRLIYYSQIVNDFQKGDIAEGYSVSREKKESFPLTVTSAQKNPTAFYLCASSSQGGNQPQHFGDGTRLSIL.

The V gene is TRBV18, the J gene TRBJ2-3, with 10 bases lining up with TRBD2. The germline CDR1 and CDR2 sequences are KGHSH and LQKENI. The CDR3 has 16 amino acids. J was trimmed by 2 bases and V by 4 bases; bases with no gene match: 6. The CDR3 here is CASSLELAGTTDTQYF. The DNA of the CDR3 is TGTGCCAGCTCACTTGAACTAGCGGGGACCACAGATACGCAGTATTTT.

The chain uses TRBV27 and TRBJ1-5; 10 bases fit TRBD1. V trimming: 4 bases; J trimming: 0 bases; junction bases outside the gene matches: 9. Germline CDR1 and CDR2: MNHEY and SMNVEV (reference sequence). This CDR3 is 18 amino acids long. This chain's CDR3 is CASSSWTGGRDSNQPQHF. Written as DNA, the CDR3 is TGTGCCAGCAGTTCCTGGACAGGGGGAAGGGATAGCAATCAGCCCCAGCATTTT.

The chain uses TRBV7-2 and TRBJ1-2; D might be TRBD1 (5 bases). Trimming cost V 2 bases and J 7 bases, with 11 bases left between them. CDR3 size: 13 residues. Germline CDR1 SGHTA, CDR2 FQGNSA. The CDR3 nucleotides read TGTGCCAGCAGCTTACTCCAGGGTGGTGGCTACACCTTC. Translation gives CASSLLQGGGYTF. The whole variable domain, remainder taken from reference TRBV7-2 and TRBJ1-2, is GAGVSQSPSNKVTEKGKDVELRCDPISGHTALYWYRQSLGQGLEFLIYFQGNSAPDKSGLPSDRFSAERTGGSVSTLTIQRTQQEDSAVYLCASSLLQGGGYTFGSGTRLTVV.

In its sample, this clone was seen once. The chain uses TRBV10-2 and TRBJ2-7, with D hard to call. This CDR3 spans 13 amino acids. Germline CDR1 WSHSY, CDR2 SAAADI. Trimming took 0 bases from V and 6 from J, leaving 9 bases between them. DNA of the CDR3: TGCGCCAGCAGTGAGTCTGGCAGGCCCGAGCAGTACGTC. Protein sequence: CASSESGRPEQYV.

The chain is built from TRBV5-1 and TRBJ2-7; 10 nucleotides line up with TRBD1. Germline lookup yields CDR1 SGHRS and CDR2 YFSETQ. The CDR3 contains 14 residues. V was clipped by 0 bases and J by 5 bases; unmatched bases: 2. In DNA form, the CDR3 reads TGCGCCAGCAGCTTGGGACAGGGGGCCGACGAGCAGTACTTC. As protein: CASSLGQGADEQYF.

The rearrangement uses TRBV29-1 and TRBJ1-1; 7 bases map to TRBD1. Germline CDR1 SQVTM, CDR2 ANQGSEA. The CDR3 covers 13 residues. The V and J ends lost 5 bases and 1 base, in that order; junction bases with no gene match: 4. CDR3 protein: CSVTGTENTEAFF. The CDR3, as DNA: TGCAGCGTTACCGGGACAGAGAACACTGAAGCTTTCTTT.

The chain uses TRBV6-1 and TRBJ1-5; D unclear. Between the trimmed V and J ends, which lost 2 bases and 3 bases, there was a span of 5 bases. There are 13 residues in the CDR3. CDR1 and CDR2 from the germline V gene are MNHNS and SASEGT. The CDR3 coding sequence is TGTGCCAGCAGTGAACAGGCCAATCAGCCCCAGCATTTT. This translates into CASSEQANQPQHF.

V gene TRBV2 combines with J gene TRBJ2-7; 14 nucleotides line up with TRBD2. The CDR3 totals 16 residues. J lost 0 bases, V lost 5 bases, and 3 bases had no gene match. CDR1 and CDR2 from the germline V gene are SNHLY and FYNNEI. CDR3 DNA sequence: TGTGCCAGCAGTATGGGACTAGCGGGAGACTCCTACGAGCAGTACTTC. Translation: CASSMGLAGDSYEQYF.

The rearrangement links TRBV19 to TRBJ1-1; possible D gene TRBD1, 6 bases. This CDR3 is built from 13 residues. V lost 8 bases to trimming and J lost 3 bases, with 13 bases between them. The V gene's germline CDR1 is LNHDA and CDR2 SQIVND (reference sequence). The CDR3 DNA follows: TGTGCCAGTTTCTACAGGGCGGACACTGAAGCTTTCTTT. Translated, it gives CASFYRADTEAFF.

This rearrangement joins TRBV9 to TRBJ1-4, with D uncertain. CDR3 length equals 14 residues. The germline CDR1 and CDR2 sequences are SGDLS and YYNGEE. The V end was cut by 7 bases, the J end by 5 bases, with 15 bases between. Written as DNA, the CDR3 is TGTGCCAGCGGCAACAGTCCCTCCAATGAAAAACTGTTTTTT. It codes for CASGNSPSNEKLFF.

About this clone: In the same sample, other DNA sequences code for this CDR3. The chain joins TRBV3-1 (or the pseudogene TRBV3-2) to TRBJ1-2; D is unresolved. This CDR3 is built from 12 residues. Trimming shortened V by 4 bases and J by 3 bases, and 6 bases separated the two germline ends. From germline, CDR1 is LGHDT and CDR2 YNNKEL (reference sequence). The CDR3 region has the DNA TGTGCCAGCAGCCCCGGGGACTATGGCTACACCTTC. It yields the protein CASSPGDYGYTF.

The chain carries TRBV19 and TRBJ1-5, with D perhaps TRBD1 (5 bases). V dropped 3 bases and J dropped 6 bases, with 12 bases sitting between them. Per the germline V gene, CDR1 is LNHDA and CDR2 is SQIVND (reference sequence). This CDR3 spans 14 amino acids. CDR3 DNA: TGTGCCAGTAGTATTAGACAGCCAATTCAGCCCCAGCATTTT. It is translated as CASSIRQPIQPQHF. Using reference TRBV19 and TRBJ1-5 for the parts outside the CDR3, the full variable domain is DGGITQSPKYLFRKEGQNVTLSCEQNLNHDAMYWYRQDPGQGLRLIYYSQIVNDFQKGDIAEGYSVSREKKESFPLTVTSAQKNPTAFYLCASSIRQPIQPQHFGDGTRLSIL.

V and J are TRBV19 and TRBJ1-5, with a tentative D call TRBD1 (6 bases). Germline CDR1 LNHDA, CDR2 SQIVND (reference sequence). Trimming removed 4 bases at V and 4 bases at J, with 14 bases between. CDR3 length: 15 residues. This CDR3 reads CASSTTGQLNQPQHF. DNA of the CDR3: TGTGCCAGTAGTACTACAGGACAGCTTAATCAGCCCCAGCATTTT.

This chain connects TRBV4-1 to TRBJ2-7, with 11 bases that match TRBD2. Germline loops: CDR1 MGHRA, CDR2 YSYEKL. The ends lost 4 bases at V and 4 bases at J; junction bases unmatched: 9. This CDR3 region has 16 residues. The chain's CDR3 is CASSLATSGSEYEQYF. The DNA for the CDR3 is TGCGCCAGCAGCCTCGCTACTAGCGGGAGTGAATACGAGCAGTACTTC.

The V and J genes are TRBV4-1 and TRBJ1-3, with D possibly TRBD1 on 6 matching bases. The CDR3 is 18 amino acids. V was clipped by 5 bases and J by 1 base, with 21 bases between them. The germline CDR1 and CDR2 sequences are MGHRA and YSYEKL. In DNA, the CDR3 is TGCGCCAGCAGCTCCGTAGACATCGACAGGCAATCTGGAAACACCATATATTTT. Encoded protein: CASSSVDIDRQSGNTIYF.

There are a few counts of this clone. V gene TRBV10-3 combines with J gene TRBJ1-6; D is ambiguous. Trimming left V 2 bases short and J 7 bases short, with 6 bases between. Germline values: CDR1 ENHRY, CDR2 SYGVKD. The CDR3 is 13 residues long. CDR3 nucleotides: TGTGCCATCAGTGAGGGGCAAAATTCACCCCTCCACTTT. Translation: CAISEGQNSPLHF.

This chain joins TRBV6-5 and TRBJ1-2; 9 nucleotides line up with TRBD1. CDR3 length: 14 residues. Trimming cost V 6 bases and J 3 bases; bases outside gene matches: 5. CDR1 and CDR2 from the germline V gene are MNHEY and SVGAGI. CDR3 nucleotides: TGTGCCAGCAGGATTACAGGGGGCTACTATGGCTACACCTTC. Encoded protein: CASRITGGYYGYTF.

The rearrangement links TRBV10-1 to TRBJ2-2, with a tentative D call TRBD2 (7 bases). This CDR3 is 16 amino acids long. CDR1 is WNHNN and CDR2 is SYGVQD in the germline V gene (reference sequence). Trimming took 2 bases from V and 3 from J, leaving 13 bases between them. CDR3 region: CASSERQGRDTGELFF. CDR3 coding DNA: TGCGCCAGCAGTGAGCGGCAGGGGAGGGACACCGGGGAGCTGTTTTTT.

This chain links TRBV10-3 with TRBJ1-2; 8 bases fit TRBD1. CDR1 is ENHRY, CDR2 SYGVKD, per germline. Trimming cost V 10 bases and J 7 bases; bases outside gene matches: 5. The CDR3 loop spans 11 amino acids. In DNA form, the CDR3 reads TGTGCCAGTTCAGGGGGCCCTGGCTACACCTTC. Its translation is CASSGGPGYTF.

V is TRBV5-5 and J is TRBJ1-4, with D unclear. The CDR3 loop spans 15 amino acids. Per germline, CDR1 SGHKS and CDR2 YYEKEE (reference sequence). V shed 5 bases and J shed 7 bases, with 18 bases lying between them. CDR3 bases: TGTGCCAGCAGACCCGGGTTACGAGATGGTGAAAAACTGTTTTTT. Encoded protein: CASRPGLRDGEKLFF.

The CDR3 nucleotides read TGTGCCAGCAGCCTAGGCGTCGGCTCCTACAATGAGCAGTTCTTC. This codes for CASSLGVGSYNEQFF. V and J are TRBV7-3 and TRBJ2-1; no clear D gene. V shed 5 bases and J shed 0 bases, with 11 bases lying between them. CDR3 length: 15 residues. The germline gives CDR1 SGHTA, CDR2 FQGTGA. Variable domain in full (rest from reference TRBV7-3 and TRBJ2-1): GAGVSQTPSNKVTEKGKYVELRCDPISGHTALYWYRQSLGQGPEFLIYFQGTGAADDSGLPNDRFFAVRPEGSVSTLKIQRTERGDSAVYLCASSLGVGSYNEQFFGPGTRLTVL.

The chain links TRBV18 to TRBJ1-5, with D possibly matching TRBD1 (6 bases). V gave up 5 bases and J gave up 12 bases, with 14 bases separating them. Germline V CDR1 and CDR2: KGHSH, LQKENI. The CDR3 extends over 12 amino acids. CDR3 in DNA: TGTGCCAGCTCAGAAACACGAGGGGGCCAGCATTTT. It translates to CASSETRGGQHF.

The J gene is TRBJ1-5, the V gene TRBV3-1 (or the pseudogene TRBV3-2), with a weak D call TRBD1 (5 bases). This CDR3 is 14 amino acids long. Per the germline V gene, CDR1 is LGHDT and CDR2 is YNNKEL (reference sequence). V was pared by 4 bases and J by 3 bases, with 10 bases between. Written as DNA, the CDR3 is TGTGCCAGCAGCCTTCAGGGTCACAATCAGCCCCAGCATTTT. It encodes CASSLQGHNQPQHF.

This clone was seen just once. CDR3 DNA: TGCGCCAGCAGTGAGTCGGGCAGGTCCGGCTACACCTTC. This encodes CASSESGRSGYTF. This chain joins TRBV10-1 and TRBJ1-2; D is ambiguous. Trimming cost V 0 bases and J 8 bases, with 10 bases left between them. CDR1 and CDR2 (germline): WNHNN, SYGVQD (reference sequence). This CDR3 comprises 13 residues.

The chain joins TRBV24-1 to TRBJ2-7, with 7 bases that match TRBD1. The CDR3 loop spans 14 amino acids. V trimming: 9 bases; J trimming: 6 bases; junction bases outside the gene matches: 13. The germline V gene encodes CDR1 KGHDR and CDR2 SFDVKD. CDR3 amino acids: CATRDRPLVGEQYF. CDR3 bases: TGTGCCACCCGGGACAGACCCCTCGTCGGCGAGCAGTACTTC.

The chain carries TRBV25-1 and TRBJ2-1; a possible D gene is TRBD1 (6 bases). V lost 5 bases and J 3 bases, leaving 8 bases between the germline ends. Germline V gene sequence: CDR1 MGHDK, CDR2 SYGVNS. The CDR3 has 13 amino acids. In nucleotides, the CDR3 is TGTGCCAGCAGTTCACAGGGCTACAATGAGCAGTTCTTC. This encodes CASSSQGYNEQFF. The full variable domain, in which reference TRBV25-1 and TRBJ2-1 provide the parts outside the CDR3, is EADIYQTPRYLVIGTGKKITLECSQTMGHDKMYWYQQDPGMELHLIHYSYGVNSTEKGDLSSESTVSRIRTEHFPLTLESARPSHTSQYLCASSSQGYNEQFFGPGTRLTVL.

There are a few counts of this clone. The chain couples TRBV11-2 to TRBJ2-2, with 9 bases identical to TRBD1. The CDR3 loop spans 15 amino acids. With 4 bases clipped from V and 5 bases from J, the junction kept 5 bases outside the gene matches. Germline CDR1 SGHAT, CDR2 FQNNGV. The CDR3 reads CASSSRQGGTGELFF. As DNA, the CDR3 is TGTGCCAGCAGCTCAAGACAGGGGGGGACCGGGGAGCTGTTTTTT. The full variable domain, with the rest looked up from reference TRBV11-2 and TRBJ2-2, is EAGVAQSPRYKIIEKRQSVAFWCNPISGHATLYWYQQILGQGPKLLIQFQNNGVVDDSQLPKDRFSAERLKGVDSTLKIQPAKLEDSAVYLCASSSRQGGTGELFFGEGSRLTVL.